This record covers a single TCR beta chain. Its antigen is currently unknown. The data were taken from a study of OX40 agonist ivuxolimab in advanced cancers. General study findings and limits: Low normalized T-cell clonal expansion was also seen in some nonresponders.

This CDR3 is 15 amino acids long. CDR1 and CDR2 (germline): SGHRS, YFSETQ. Here immunoSEQ multiplex PCR was the method, and the copy in TCRdb shows in-frame clones only, minus some. The sample carries 75,000 to 100,000 clones, approximately 80% recorded once. The chain links TRBV5-1 to TRBJ2-5; TRBD2 matches 7 bases. The DNA end is a closer match to TRBJ2-7, so the J assignment may be wrong. The sample consisted of CD4+ or CD8+ T cells sorted from blood, taken in a trial of the OX40 agonist ivuxolimab. This TCR came from an adult with an advanced solid tumor such as melanoma, head and neck, liver or kidney cancer. CDR3 nucleotide sequence: TGCGCCAGCAGCCTTAGCGGGCCGAGCTCCTACGAGCAGTACTTC. It codes for CASSLSGPSSYEQYF.